Presented here are 27 T cell receptor beta chains from one specimen sequenced in a study of blood T cell repertoires in COVID-19. Produced via immunoSEQ multiplex PCR; TCRdb's table is partial and in-frame only. The sample lists about 430,000 clones; 88% were seen once. Specimen: PBMCs or T cells enriched from blood (not recorded which). The receptors derive from a woman in her 30s with acute COVID-19.

Comment on this clone: One end of the junction is discordant with germline, which a read error may explain. The chain carries TRBV3-1 (or the pseudogene TRBV3-2) and TRBJ2-5; 10 bases map to TRBD2. Germline V gene sequence: CDR1 LGHDT, CDR2 YNNKEL (reference sequence). CDR3 length: 14 amino acids. CDR3 protein: CASSQGGLAGALDF. In DNA form, the CDR3 reads TGTGCCAGCAGCCAAGGTGGGCTAGCGGGGGCCCTAGACTTC.

The chain combines TRBV21-1 with TRBJ2-7; the tabulated D call, TRBD1, remains unverified against the DNA. TRBV21-1 is designated a pseudogene. The CDR3 covers 19 residues. CDR3 nucleotide sequence: TGTGCCAGCTCCTACTTCGGACAGGGATACGAGACTAGAAACTACGAGCAGTACTTC. It specifies CASSYFGQGYETRNYEQYF.

This chain links TRBV9 with TRBJ2-7, with a weak D call TRBD1 (5 bases). Trimming removed 0 bases at V and 7 bases at J, with 11 bases between. The CDR3 length is 13 residues. Germline V gene sequence: CDR1 SGDLS, CDR2 YYNGEE. CDR3 nucleotide sequence: TGTGCCAGCAGCGTAGGGGCAGGGTCGGAGCAGTACTTC. It is translated as CASSVGAGSEQYF.

This chain links TRBV6-5 with TRBJ2-5, with a tentative D call TRBD2 (6 bases). The CDR3 is made up of 13 amino acids. Trimming left V 7 bases short and J 5 bases short, with 14 bases between. Germline CDR1 is MNHEY and CDR2 is SVGAGI. This CDR3 is CASIGRLGETQYF. CDR3 nucleotide sequence: TGTGCCAGCATCGGGAGATTGGGGGAGACCCAGTACTTC.

The genes are TRBV28 and TRBJ1-2; possible D gene TRBD1, 6 bases. From germline, CDR1 is MDHEN and CDR2 SYDVKM. Trimming stripped 4 bases from V and 3 bases from J, with 12 bases between. The CDR3 length is 14 residues. CDR3 bases: TGTGCCAGCAGTTCACAGGGTTCGTACTATGGCTACACCTTC. Amino acid sequence: CASSSQGSYYGYTF.

This clone was recorded only once. The genes are TRBV27 and TRBJ2-7, with D perhaps matching TRBD2 (6 bases). Germline CDR1 reads MNHEY; CDR2 reads SMNVEV (reference sequence). This CDR3 is 13 amino acids long. Trimming left V 6 bases short and J 3 bases short, with 12 bases between. The CDR3 spells CASSPGGVYEQYF. Written as DNA, the CDR3 is TGTGCCAGCAGCCCCGGGGGTGTCTACGAGCAGTACTTC.

The gene calls are TRBV12-5 and TRBJ1-1; no definite D call. Between the trimmed V and J ends, which lost 5 bases and 3 bases, there was a span of 13 bases. The germline V gene encodes CDR1 LGHNT and CDR2 FRNRAP. The CDR3 length is 14 residues. The CDR3 protein is CASGPSREDTEAFF. For the CDR3, the DNA is TGTGCTAGTGGTCCCTCTCGAGAGGACACTGAAGCTTTCTTT. Using reference TRBV12-5 and TRBJ1-1 for the parts outside the CDR3, the full variable domain is DARVTQTPRHKVTEMGQEVTMRCQPILGHNTVFWYRQTMMQGLELLAYFRNRAPLDDSGMPKDRFSAEMPDATLATLKIQPSEPRDSAVYFCASGPSREDTEAFFGQGTRLTVV.

This chain links TRBV6-5 with TRBJ1-4; 8 bases match TRBD1. This CDR3 spans 14 amino acids. V shed 6 bases, J shed 8 bases, and the junction held 8 bases outside the gene matches. CDR1 is MNHEY and CDR2 is SVGAGI in the germline V gene. CDR3: CASSFGQGGEKLFF. CDR3 sequence (DNA): TGTGCCAGCAGCTTCGGACAGGGTGGGGAAAAACTGTTTTTT.

V usage is TRBV2 and J usage is TRBJ2-1, with 9 nucleotides matching TRBD2. The ends lost 7 bases at V and 7 bases at J; junction bases unmatched: 14. This CDR3 has 16 residues. Germline CDR1 SNHLY, CDR2 FYNNEI. For the CDR3, the DNA is TGTGCCAGCATCCCAACCGGCGGGGGGGCCGGGAATGAGCAGTTCTTC. Residues: CASIPTGGGAGNEQFF.

This rearrangement joins TRBV5-1 to TRBJ2-3; TRBD2 matches 10 bases. The CDR3 spans 16 residues. Trimming removed 0 bases from V and 3 bases from J; junction bases left unmatched: 4. Germline CDR1 SGHRS, CDR2 YFSETQ. Written as DNA, the CDR3 is TGCGCCAGCAGCTTGGGCCCGGGACTAGCGACAGATACGCAGTATTTT. Translation gives CASSLGPGLATDTQYF.

The chain uses TRBV13 and TRBJ1-1; a weak D match, TRBD1 (6 bases). The V end was cut by 5 bases, the J end by 7 bases, with 17 bases between. The CDR3 consists of 14 residues. CDR1 PRHDT and CDR2 FYEKMQ come from the germline V gene (reference sequence). The CDR3 spells CASSPYQGRSEAFF. In DNA, the CDR3 is TGTGCCAGCAGCCCTTATCAGGGGAGAAGTGAAGCTTTCTTT.

The chain links TRBV2 to TRBJ1-1; unclear D gene. CDR1 is SNHLY and CDR2 is FYNNEI in the germline V gene. V was pared by 4 bases and J by 0 bases, with 6 bases between. The CDR3 consists of 13 residues. The CDR3 DNA follows: TGTGCCAGCAGTGTAGATGTGAACACTGAAGCTTTCTTT. Residues: CASSVDVNTEAFF. The variable domain in full, completed from reference TRBV2 and TRBJ1-1, reads EPEVTQTPSHQVTQMGQEVILRCVPISNHLYFYWYRQILGQKVEFLVSFYNNEISEKSEIFDDQFSVERPDGSNFTLKIRSTKLEDSAMYFCASSVDVNTEAFFGQGTRLTVV.

The chain carries TRBV7-2 and TRBJ1-2; a weak D match, TRBD1 (5 bases). This CDR3 region has 13 residues. Trimming removed 1 base from V and 11 bases from J, with 14 bases in between. The germline CDR1 and CDR2 sequences are SGHTA and FQGNSA. The CDR3, as DNA: TGTGCCAGCAGCTTAGACGGGGGACCGCATTACACCTTC. This translates into CASSLDGGPHYTF. The full variable domain, completed using reference TRBV7-2 and TRBJ1-2, is GAGVSQSPSNKVTEKGKDVELRCDPISGHTALYWYRQSLGQGLEFLIYFQGNSAPDKSGLPSDRFSAERTGGSVSTLTIQRTQQEDSAVYLCASSLDGGPHYTFGSGTRLTVV.

The V call is TRBV29-1, the J call TRBJ2-7; D is unclear. V lost 3 bases, J lost 2 bases, and 5 bases lay in between. From germline, CDR1 is SQVTM and CDR2 ANQGSEA. CDR3 size: 11 residues. The CDR3 here is CSVERAYEQYF. The CDR3 DNA follows: TGCAGCGTTGAGCGAGCCTACGAGCAGTACTTC.

The chain has TRBV5-1 and TRBJ1-1; a weak D match, TRBD1 (6 bases). Germline CDR1 and CDR2: SGHRS and YFSETQ. Trimming stripped 4 bases from V and 2 bases from J, with 15 bases between. The CDR3 covers 15 residues. The CDR3 loop reads CASSPQGHDNTEAFF. The DNA for the CDR3 is TGCGCCAGCAGCCCACAGGGACACGACAACACTGAAGCTTTCTTT.

This chain uses TRBV18 with TRBJ2-6; D possibly corresponds to TRBD2 (7 bases). CDR3 length: 17 amino acids. The V and J ends lost 1 base and 3 bases respectively, with 13 bases between them. Germline loops: CDR1 KGHSH, CDR2 LQKENI. The CDR3 sequence is CASSPLLGGLGANVLTF. The CDR3 DNA reads TGTGCCAGCTCACCACTACTCGGGGGGCTTGGGGCCAACGTCCTGACTTTC.

This chain links TRBV5-1 with TRBJ1-1, with 12 bases fitting TRBD1. CDR1 is SGHRS, CDR2 YFSETQ, per germline. This CDR3 has 16 amino acids. With 3 bases clipped from V and 3 bases from J, the junction kept 6 bases outside the gene matches. In DNA, the CDR3 is TGCGCCAGCAGCTACTCCGGGACAGGGGGCTACACTGAAGCTTTCTTT. This translates into CASSYSGTGGYTEAFF.

This sequence joins TRBV10-3 and TRBJ2-1, with 9 bases that match TRBD2. The length of the CDR3 is 15 residues. Germline assignment: CDR1 ENHRY and CDR2 SYGVKD. V lost 2 bases and J lost 7; bases outside the gene matches: 6. The CDR3 sequence: CAISEPSGGYNEQFF. DNA for the CDR3: TGTGCCATCAGTGAGCCCAGCGGGGGGTATAATGAGCAGTTCTTC.

The DNA for the CDR3 is TGTGCCTGGAGTGTACAAGGGGCAACTAATGAAAAACTGTTTTTT. Protein sequence: CAWSVQGATNEKLFF. V usage is TRBV30 and J usage is TRBJ1-4, with a tentative D call TRBD1 (5 bases). Germline V gene data show CDR1 as GTSNPN and CDR2 as SVGIG (reference sequence). This CDR3 comprises 15 residues. Trimming removed 0 bases from V and 0 bases from J, with 8 bases in between.

The V and J genes are TRBV4-1 and TRBJ1-4; D gene ambiguous. Deletions cut 3 bases from V and 0 bases from J, with 11 bases between. There are 16 residues in the CDR3. The germline gives CDR1 MGHRA, CDR2 YSYEKL. The CDR3 reads CASSHTRPATNEKLFF. The CDR3 nucleotides are TGCGCCAGCAGCCACACGCGTCCTGCAACTAATGAAAAACTGTTTTTT.

The chain uses TRBV6-1 and TRBJ1-1; no definite D call. The V end was cut by 1 base, the J end by 8 bases, with 8 bases between. CDR1 and CDR2 (germline): MNHNS, SASEGT. CDR3 length: 12 residues. CDR3 amino acids: CASSEVGAEAFF. DNA for the CDR3: TGTGCCAGCAGTGAAGTGGGAGCAGAAGCTTTCTTT.

The V call is TRBV13, the J call TRBJ2-7, with 10 nucleotides matching TRBD2. Germline trimming cut 0 bases from V and 2 bases from J; bases unmatched to any gene: 1. Germline CDR1 PRHDT, CDR2 FYEKMQ (reference sequence). There are 15 residues in the CDR3. The CDR3: CASSLGSGGPYEQYF. DNA for the CDR3: TGTGCCAGCAGCTTAGGTAGCGGGGGGCCCTACGAGCAGTACTTC.

The chain employs TRBV15 and TRBJ2-7; D might be TRBD2 (6 bases). V gave up 6 bases and J gave up 3 bases, with 12 bases separating them. This CDR3 spans 13 amino acids. The germline V gene has CDR1 LNHNV and CDR2 YYDKDF (reference sequence). The CDR3: CATSGGKVYEQYF. The CDR3 DNA follows: TGTGCCACCAGTGGCGGGAAGGTCTACGAGCAGTACTTC.

The gene calls are TRBV12-5 and TRBJ2-4, with D tentatively TRBD2 (5 bases). Looked up from germline, CDR1 is LGHNT and CDR2 is FRNRAP. With 7 bases removed from V and 7 bases from J, the gap between germline ends came to 17 bases. There are 14 residues in the CDR3. The CDR3 sequence: CASASSGTLNIQYF. CDR3 in DNA: TGTGCTAGTGCCTCAAGCGGAACCCTTAACATTCAGTACTTC.

The chain recombines TRBV2 with TRBJ1-2, with 8 bases matching TRBD1. With 5 bases clipped from V and 4 bases from J, the junction kept 6 bases outside the gene matches. CDR3 size: 14 residues. The germline V gene has CDR1 SNHLY and CDR2 FYNNEI. The CDR3 bases are TGTGCCAGCAGTCCCAGGGGGCCCAGCTATGGCTACACCTTC. This codes for CASSPRGPSYGYTF.

The chain joins TRBV5-4 to TRBJ1-2, with a possible D match to TRBD1 (5 bases). Germline CDR1 and CDR2: SGHNT and YYREEE (reference sequence). Trimming shortened V by 4 bases and J by 6 bases, and 19 bases separated the two germline ends. The CDR3 runs 15 residues. The CDR3 region has the DNA TGTGCCAGCAGCGTCGGGACGGCCGGGAGGAATGGCTACACCTTC. Amino acids: CASSVGTAGRNGYTF.

This sequence joins TRBV7-2 and TRBJ2-4, with 8 bases lining up with TRBD1. The CDR3 runs 14 residues. Germline trimming cut 1 base from V and 8 bases from J; bases unmatched to any gene: 4. In germline, CDR1 is SGHTA, CDR2 FQGNSA. This CDR3 reads CASSLVSGGDIQYF. In DNA form, the CDR3 reads TGTGCCAGCAGCTTAGTATCAGGGGGCGACATTCAGTACTTC.